Below, 11 T cell receptor beta chains from the same sample are listed, as sequenced in a study of shared clonotypes between healthy human individuals. TCRdb keeps only in-frame clones here, not all; method: immunoSEQ multiplex PCR. The sample has about 2.4 million clones; 93% are singletons. Sequenced input: naive CD4+ T cells from PBMCs. The subset was: CD45RA+ positively selected. The receptors come from a man aged 18-30 years in good health. Some clones in this sample may be carry-over from other donors' samples.

The chain carries TRBV4-1 and TRBJ2-6, with TRBD1 identical over 7 bases. Per the germline V gene, CDR1 is MGHRA and CDR2 is YSYEKL. This CDR3 is 18 amino acids long. The V and J ends lost 4 bases and 0 bases, in that order; junction bases with no gene match: 9. In DNA, the CDR3 is TGCGCCAGCAGCCGAGGCCCGGGACAGAGCTCTGGGGCCAACGTCCTGACTTTC. This sequence encodes CASSRGPGQSSGANVLTF.

On this clone itself: Distinct nucleotide sequences in the sample also encode this CDR3. The genes are TRBV18 and TRBJ1-1; the D gene is possibly TRBD1 (6 bases). The ends were cut back, 6 bases at V and 2 bases at J, with 10 bases in the middle. The germline gives CDR1 KGHSH, CDR2 LQKENI. This CDR3 comprises 13 residues. CDR3 sequence: CASSPGTNTEAFF. In DNA, the CDR3 is TGTGCCAGCTCGCCCGGGACAAACACTGAAGCTTTCTTT.

Here the CDR3 reads CASSQDPGVKVEQFF. CDR3 nucleotide sequence: TGCGCCAGCAGCCAAGACCCAGGGGTTAAGGTTGAGCAGTTCTTC. The rearrangement joins TRBV4-1 to TRBJ2-1, with D tentatively TRBD1 (6 bases). Germline loops: CDR1 MGHRA, CDR2 YSYEKL. V was pared by 0 bases and J by 9 bases, with 15 bases between. The CDR3 totals 15 residues.

The CDR3 DNA sequence: TGTGCCAGCAGCGGAGGGCCGCGGGGACTGACCCCCGCCCGCTCCTACAATGAGCAGTTCTTC. This sequence encodes CASSGGPRGLTPARSYNEQFF. The chain uses TRBV9 and TRBJ2-1; D might be TRBD2 (6 bases). Germline lookup yields CDR1 SGDLS and CDR2 YYNGEE. V lost 3 bases and J 0 bases, leaving 28 bases between the germline ends. The CDR3 spans 21 residues.

V is TRBV7-2 and J is TRBJ1-5, with a tentative D call TRBD1 (5 bases). This CDR3 contains 13 residues. Germline CDR1 is SGHTA and CDR2 is FQGNSA. The CDR3 here is CAVGGNSNQPQHF. CDR3 coding DNA: TGTGCAGTCGGGGGAAATAGCAATCAGCCCCAGCATTTT.

Here the CDR3 reads CSARAETEAFF. In DNA, the CDR3 is TGCAGTGCTAGAGCTGAAACTGAAGCTTTCTTT. The V call is TRBV20-1, the J call TRBJ1-1; D gene unclear. The length of the CDR3 is 11 residues. V dropped 1 base and J dropped 5 bases, with 5 bases sitting between them. Germline-derived CDR1 and CDR2 are DFQATT and SNEGSKA (reference sequence).

The CDR3 DNA sequence: TGCGCCAGCAGCCTTGGGACAGGTCTTAGCACAGATACGCAGTATTTT. It translates to CASSLGTGLSTDTQYF. The V call is TRBV5-1, the J call TRBJ2-3; 8 bases match TRBD1. Germline trimming cut 4 bases from V and 0 bases from J; bases unmatched to any gene: 7. CDR1 is SGHRS and CDR2 is YFSETQ in the germline V gene. The CDR3 contains 16 residues.

This chain links TRBV27 with TRBJ2-5, with 9 bases that match TRBD1. In germline, CDR1 is MNHEY, CDR2 SMNVEV (reference sequence). The length of the CDR3 is 14 residues. J lost 3 bases, V lost 6 bases, and 5 bases had no gene match. Here the CDR3 reads CASRTGGGEETQYF. CDR3 DNA sequence: TGTGCCAGCAGGACAGGGGGTGGAGAAGAGACCCAGTACTTC.

This chain connects TRBV5-1 to TRBJ1-2; D unresolved. Germline-derived CDR1 and CDR2 are SGHRS and YFSETQ. The CDR3 has 15 amino acids. Trimming removed 4 bases from V and 0 bases from J, with 13 bases in between. DNA for the CDR3: TGCGCCAGCAGCAACCGGGGAGATGCTAACTATGGCTACACCTTC. Its translation is CASSNRGDANYGYTF.

The rearrangement links TRBV5-8 to TRBJ1-1; maybe TRBD1 (5 bases). Germline-derived CDR1 and CDR2 are SGHTS and YDEGEE. The CDR3 contains 16 residues. V lost 3 bases and J 1 base, leaving 16 bases between the germline ends. The CDR3 sequence is CASSSEGPKANTEAFF. The CDR3 DNA is TGTGCCAGCAGCTCGGAGGGGCCTAAGGCGAACACTGAAGCTTTCTTT.

Concerning this clone: The sample has other DNA sequences that encode this CDR3 too. J is TRBJ2-7 and V is TRBV4-1; D uncertain. The CDR3 is 11 residues long. Germline V gives CDR1 MGHRA, CDR2 YSYEKL. V lost 1 base, J lost 2 bases, and 0 bases lay in between. CDR3 coding DNA: TGCGCCAGCAGCCAAGCCTACGAGCAGTACTTC. Its translation is CASSQAYEQYF.